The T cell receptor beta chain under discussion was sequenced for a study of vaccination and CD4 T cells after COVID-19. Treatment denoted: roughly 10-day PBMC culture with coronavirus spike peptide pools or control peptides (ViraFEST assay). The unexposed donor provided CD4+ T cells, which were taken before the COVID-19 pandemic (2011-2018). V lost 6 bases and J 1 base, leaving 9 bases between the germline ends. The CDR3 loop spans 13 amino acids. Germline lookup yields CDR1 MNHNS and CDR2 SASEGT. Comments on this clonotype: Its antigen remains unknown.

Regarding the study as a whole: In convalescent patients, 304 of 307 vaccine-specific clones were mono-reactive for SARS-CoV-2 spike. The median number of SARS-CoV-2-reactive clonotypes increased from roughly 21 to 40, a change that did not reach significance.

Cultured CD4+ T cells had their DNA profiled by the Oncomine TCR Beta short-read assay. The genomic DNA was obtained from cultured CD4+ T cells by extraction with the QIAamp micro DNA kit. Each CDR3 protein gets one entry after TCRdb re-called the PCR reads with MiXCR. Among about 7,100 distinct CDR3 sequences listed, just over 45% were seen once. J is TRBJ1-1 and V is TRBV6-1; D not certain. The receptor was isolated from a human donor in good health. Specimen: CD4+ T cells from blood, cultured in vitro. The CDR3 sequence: CASSSLGNTEAFF. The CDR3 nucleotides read TGTGCCAGCAGCTCCCTCGGGAACACTGAAGCTTTCTTT.